This TCR beta chain was obtained from a study of blood T cell repertoires in COVID-19 (dated by TCRdb to 2020 to 2022). About the full investigation: The collaborator samples originated in the United States, Italy and Spain and spanned the acute and convalescent phases of COVID-19. The material from the prospective study consisted of cDNA or gDNA derived from T cells, B-cell-depleted T cells, or PBMCs. Deeply sampled blood TCRbeta repertoires from subjects exposed to, actively infected with, or recovered from COVID-19 were included in the dataset. The repertoires were released in a freely available public database intended as a resource for research on the immune response to SARS-CoV-2. Samples came from the ongoing ImmuneRACE study (first 160 participants) plus 1,254 subjects from 6 global collaborators. Nearly every sample came with metadata listing a de-identified subject ID, COVID-19 status, age in years and sex. Where available, HLA class I and class II types were taken from metadata supplied by the sample provider and were not determined by assay-based typing. Beyond this particular receptor, the publication reports: How much clinical and demographic metadata was included differed by source and by participant, and the metadata was provided uncurated.

With respect to this clone: The clone's antigen remains unknown. Base qualities are missing; no much larger clone stands one base away.

Each collaborating institution followed its own protocols to collect whole blood in K2EDTA tubes. For TCRbeta analysis, collaborators shipped samples in one of three forms: frozen whole blood, isolated PBMCs, or DNA extracted from either of those sample types. The immunoSEQ Assay, a bias-controlled multiplex PCR, was used to amplify TCRbeta CDR3 regions from genomic DNA. The paper's processing steps were these. The number of nucleated cells in each sample was estimated by amplification of reference gene primers within the assay. To quantify the absolute abundance of each unique TCRbeta CDR3 rearrangement, sequence reads were collapsed and filtered. For each sample, productive Simpson clonality was calculated as the square root of Simpson's diversity index over productive rearrangements. TCRdb took over this immuneACCESS table, retaining in-frame rearrangements with V and J assigned. Such tables are incomplete; in checked studies, under half of the missing clones stem from an unresolved V gene, and the remainder is unexplained. The V and J calls and the clone size are those of that table, but D and trimming were determined from the DNA. The sample data list 150,000 to 160,000 clones, and over 60% of these were observed just once. The ten largest clones add up to 1.5% to 2% of the sample.

The CDR3 goes from the cysteine to the phenylalanine over 16 residues. The kept DNA is CDR3 alone, 48 bases in frame from the first base. In the germline V gene, CDR1 corresponds to KGHSH and CDR2 to LQKENI. V loses 3 bases, J loses 8 bases, and the germline ends lie 22 bases apart. The sample taken for sequencing was peripheral blood. The TCR was taken from an elderly man with acute or convalescent COVID-19. This chain is built from TRBV18 and TRBJ1-2; tentative D gene TRBD1, with 6 bases matching. The CDR3 reads CASSPLQDSPTGGYTF. The DNA reads as follows: TGTGCCAGCTCACCCCTTCAAGACAGCCCAACAGGGGGCTACACCTTC.